This T cell receptor (beta chain) is from a study of cytomegalovirus exposure and HLA in healthy donors. Looking at the study overall: Sequencing of some 200 million T cells in an earlier analysis found 100 million to 140 million unique TCR beta sequences.

Details on this clone: The antigen is unknown.

Notes on the study in general: According to a later analysis, most TCR beta chains associated with CMV appeared HLA-restricted. Rare TCR sequences predominated, though certain public TCRs were found in many donors.

The PCR used 60 Vbeta and 13 Jbeta primers. The assay was immunoSEQ multiplex PCR, and TCRdb's table has in-frame clones only and misses some. The data hold 250,000 to 350,000 clones, with just over 85% observed a single time. The germline CDR1 and CDR2 sequences are MDHEN and SYDVKM. The CDR3 length is 14 residues. Trimming cost V 3 bases and J 1 base, with 7 bases left between them. The TCR comes from a man in his forties or fifties in good health and CMV-seropositive. The material sequenced was PBMCs. This sequence joins TRBV28 and TRBJ2-1, with D possibly TRBD2 on 5 matching bases. Here the CDR3 DNA reads TGTGCCAGCAGTTTCCGCGGGTCCTACAATGAGCAGTTCTTC. Amino acids: CASSFRGSYNEQFF.